This T cell receptor (beta chain) was retrieved from a study of T cell responses to AZD1222 COVID-19 vaccine. About the study: Second doses that came at about 4 or about 12 weeks were put together. Study observations and caveats: Across spike, vaccine-associated CD4 TCRs were found, dominant at 160-218 and 743-854. Donors, mostly white British, included more females; clonal diversity was possibly underestimated.

Some clones are missing from TCRdb's copy, which holds only in-frame ones; the method was immunoSEQ multiplex PCR. Of around 97,000 clones listed, around nine tenths were seen once; the top ten hold 20% to 25%. As to this clone: Antigen specificity is unknown.

This CDR3 region has 13 residues. CDR1 and CDR2 (germline): SGDLS, YYNGEE. Trimming cost V 2 bases and J 7 bases, with 12 bases left between them. This clonotype was sampled from an adult in good health. J is TRBJ1-2 and V is TRBV9; D remains ambiguous. This specimen was peripheral blood, taken on day 0 of AZD1222 vaccination. CDR3 nucleotide sequence: TGTGCCAGCAGCGTTAGCCAGGTGGGTGGCTACACCTTC. As protein: CASSVSQVGGYTF.